The 8 T cell receptor beta chains below all came from one sample that was sequenced in a study of graft-versus-host responses after intestinal transplantation. The antigens of these receptors remain unknown. Some clones are missing from TCRdb's copy, which holds only in-frame ones; the method was immunoSEQ multiplex PCR. The data hold about 90,000 clones, with 92% observed a single time. Specimen: unstimulated CD4+ T cells sorted from spleen or lymph node cells, collected before intestinal transplant. The receptors were gathered from a human donor who received an intestinal transplant.

The chain uses TRBV27 and TRBJ2-1; 12 nucleotides match TRBD2. The germline V gene encodes CDR1 MNHEY and CDR2 SMNVEV (reference sequence). V trimming: 4 bases; J trimming: 4 bases; junction bases outside the gene matches: 14. This CDR3 contains 19 residues. DNA for the CDR3: TGTGCCAGCAGTTCTACACGTCGAACTAGCGGGAGGTCATACAATGAGCAGTTCTTC. Translated, it gives CASSSTRRTSGRSYNEQFF.

This clone was seen only a few times. This rearrangement joins TRBV5-1 to TRBJ2-7; tentative D call: TRBD1 (6 bases). With 4 bases removed from V and 6 bases from J, the gap between germline ends came to 14 bases. The germline V gene has CDR1 SGHRS and CDR2 YFSETQ. This CDR3 is built from 13 residues. DNA of the CDR3: TGCGCCAGCAGCCTGTCTCAGGGGTTCGAGCAGTACTTC. Amino acids: CASSLSQGFEQYF.

This chain joins TRBV5-4 and TRBJ1-2; maybe TRBD1 (6 bases). Between the trimmed V and J ends, which lost 4 bases and 8 bases, there was a span of 15 bases. The CDR3 consists of 13 residues. CDR1 and CDR2 from the germline V gene are SGHNT and YYREEE (reference sequence). The CDR3 region is CASSQGIVEGYTF. Written as DNA, the CDR3 is TGTGCCAGCAGCCAGGGGATCGTGGAAGGCTACACCTTC.

This sequence joins TRBV5-4 and TRBJ2-7; 10 bases map to TRBD1. V lost 4 bases and J lost 4; bases outside the gene matches: 11. Per germline, CDR1 SGHNT and CDR2 YYREEE (reference sequence). CDR3 length: 16 amino acids. CDR3 in DNA: TGTGCCAGCAGCGTGGTGATCGGACAGGGGGGGTACGAGCAGTACTTC. Its protein is CASSVVIGQGGYEQYF.

This chain connects TRBV19 to TRBJ2-1; 10 positions match TRBD2. The CDR3 totals 17 residues. Trimming cost V 7 bases and J 4 bases; bases outside gene matches: 13. Germline V gene lookup returns CDR1 LNHDA and CDR2 SQIVND (reference sequence). In nucleotides, the CDR3 is TGTGCCAGTAACCTCGGTATGGGACTAGCGTCGTACAATGAGCAGTTCTTC. Encoded protein: CASNLGMGLASYNEQFF. Filled out from reference TRBV19 and TRBJ2-1, the complete variable domain reads DGGITQSPKYLFRKEGQNVTLSCEQNLNHDAMYWYRQDPGQGLRLIYYSQIVNDFQKGDIAEGYSVSREKKESFPLTVTSAQKNPTAFYLCASNLGMGLASYNEQFFGPGTRLTVL.

The rearrangement uses TRBV9 and TRBJ1-2; D remains unclear. The germline V gene encodes CDR1 SGDLS and CDR2 YYNGEE. This CDR3 has 13 amino acids. With 4 bases removed from V and 7 bases from J, the gap between germline ends came to 14 bases. The CDR3 reads CASSPGEDCGYTF. The CDR3 region has the DNA TGTGCCAGCAGCCCCGGAGAGGACTGTGGCTACACCTTC.

The chain uses TRBV10-2 and TRBJ2-4, with D possibly TRBD1 on 5 matching bases. V was shortened by 5 bases and J by 0 bases, with 11 bases between the two germline ends. CDR1 and CDR2 (germline): WSHSY, SAAADI. This CDR3 spans 15 amino acids. The CDR3 bases are TGCGCCAGCAGTCAAGAAGGGGCAGCCAAAAACATTCAGTACTTC. Translated, it gives CASSQEGAAKNIQYF.

This clone has just a few counts. The rearrangement links TRBV7-2 to TRBJ1-5; a weak D match, TRBD1 (5 bases). Germline assignment: CDR1 SGHTA and CDR2 FQGNSA. Trimming cost V 4 bases and J 9 bases, with 10 bases left between them. CDR3 length: 12 amino acids. CDR3 sequence (DNA): TGTGCCAGCAGCTCCTACGGGGGGCCCCAGCATTTT. Protein product: CASSSYGGPQHF.